Sequencing of this T cell receptor (beta chain) was carried out in a study of CD8 T cells in Susac syndrome. RNA, at roughly 0.45 to 1 ug, was reverse transcribed with random hexamers. TCRdb redid the calling of the immunoSEQ multiplex PCR reads with MiXCR, one entry per CDR3 protein. The profile shows 40,000 to 55,000 distinct CDR3 sequences, almost 95% of them singletons. Germline V gene data show CDR1 as KGHSH and CDR2 as LQKENI. CDR3 length: 17 residues. Trimming removed 2 bases at V and 4 bases at J, with 21 bases between. The count of this clonotype is one. The rearrangement joins TRBV18 to TRBJ2-7; D possibly corresponds to TRBD1 (5 bases). Sequenced input: CD8+ T cells from PBMCs. This TCR was sampled from a human donor in good health. The CDR3 DNA sequence: TGTGCCAGCTCACCAGGTAGGGGCAGCCGGGCTGCATACGAGCAGTACTTC. Translated, it gives CASSPGRGSRAAYEQYF.